A selection of T cell receptor beta chains follows, all from one sample in a study of cytomegalovirus exposure and HLA in healthy donors. This table comes from immunoSEQ multiplex PCR, and its TCRdb copy is limited to in-frame clones, with some not included. This sample's clone table lists 150,000 to 200,000 clones. Source material: PBMCs. Every receptor here comes from a young man in good health and CMV-seronegative. The CDR3 runs from the conserved cysteine through the conserved F or W.

v_gene	j_gene	CDR3aa
TRBV6-1	TRBJ1-2	CASSQTGGTGYTF
TRBV28	TRBJ1-4	CASRQRQGQNEKLFF
TRBV11-3	TRBJ2-1	CASSLRQGAGEQFF
TRBV4-1	TRBJ1-5	CASSHPVGTGVDQPQHF
TRBV19	TRBJ2-5	CASSDRGEGTQYF
TRBV30	TRBJ1-1	CAWRQGVNTEAFF
TRBV5-1	TRBJ2-4	CASFPGGTEQNIQYF
TRBV30	TRBJ1-1	CAWFEQGATEAFF
TRBV19	TRBJ2-5	CASSIGLAGREETQYF
TRBV19	TRBJ2-1	CASSKIQGTAEQFF
TRBV29-1	TRBJ1-2	CSVARDSPYPYGYTF
TRBV29-1	TRBJ2-7	CSADDRGGHEQYF
TRBV5-4	TRBJ1-1	CASSPGGTGNTEAFF
TRBV7-2	TRBJ2-7	CASTRAGQGLSEQYF
TRBV28	TRBJ2-1	CASSTGGRFDEQFF
TRBV5-1	TRBJ2-2	CASSLAQGRVTGELFF
TRBV6-5	TRBJ2-3	CASKRVGGGADTQYF
TRBV4-1	TRBJ1-6	CASSRARADGSPLHF
TRBV30	-	CAWTTEYRGHEQYF
TRBV5-3	TRBJ2-4	CARSHDRPISLAKNIQYF
TRBV19	TRBJ1-2	CASSIAAMASYGYTF
TRBV5-6	TRBJ2-2	CASSRDRGTGELFF
TRBV28	TRBJ1-6	CASSMWDRVGSPLHF
TRBV11-2	TRBJ1-4	CASSIGRGLFF
TRBV9	TRBJ1-4	CASSRTGQGLEKLFF